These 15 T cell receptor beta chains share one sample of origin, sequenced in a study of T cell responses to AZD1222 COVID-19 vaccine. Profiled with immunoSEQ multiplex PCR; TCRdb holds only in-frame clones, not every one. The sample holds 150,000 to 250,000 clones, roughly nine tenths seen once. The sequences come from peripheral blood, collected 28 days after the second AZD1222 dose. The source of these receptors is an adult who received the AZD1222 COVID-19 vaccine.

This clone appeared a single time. CDR3 nucleotide sequence: TGTGCCAGTAGTATTTACAGGGACAGCAATCAGCCCCAGCATTTT. This gives the protein CASSIYRDSNQPQHF. The chain is built from TRBV19 and TRBJ1-5, with a weak D call TRBD1 (6 bases). Germline V gives CDR1 LNHDA, CDR2 SQIVND (reference sequence). CDR3 length: 15 residues. Deletions cut 3 bases from V and 1 base from J, with 10 bases between.

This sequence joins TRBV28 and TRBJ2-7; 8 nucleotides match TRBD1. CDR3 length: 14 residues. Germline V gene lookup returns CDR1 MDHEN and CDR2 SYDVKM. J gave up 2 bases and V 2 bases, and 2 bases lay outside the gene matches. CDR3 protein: CASSLTGGTYEQYF. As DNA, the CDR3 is TGTGCCAGCAGTTTAACAGGGGGGACCTACGAGCAGTACTTC.

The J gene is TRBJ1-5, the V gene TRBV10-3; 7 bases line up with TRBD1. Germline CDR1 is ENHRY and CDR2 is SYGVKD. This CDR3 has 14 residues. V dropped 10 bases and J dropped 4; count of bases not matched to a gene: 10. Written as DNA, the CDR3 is TGTGCCACCAAGGGACAGTTTGAAAATCAGCCCCAGCATTTT. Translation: CATKGQFENQPQHF.

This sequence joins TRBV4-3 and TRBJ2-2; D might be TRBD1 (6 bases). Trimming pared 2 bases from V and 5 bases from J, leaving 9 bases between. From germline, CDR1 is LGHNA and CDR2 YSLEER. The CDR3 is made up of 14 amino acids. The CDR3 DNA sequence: TGCGCCAGCAGCCAAAACACAGGGACCGGGGAGCTGTTTTTT. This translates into CASSQNTGTGELFF.

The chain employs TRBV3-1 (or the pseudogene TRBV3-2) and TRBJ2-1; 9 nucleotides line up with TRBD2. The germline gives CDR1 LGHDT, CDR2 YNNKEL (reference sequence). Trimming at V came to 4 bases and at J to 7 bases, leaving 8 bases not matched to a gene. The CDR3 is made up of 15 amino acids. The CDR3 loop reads CASSPLAGVRNEQFF. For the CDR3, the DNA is TGTGCCAGCAGCCCATTAGCGGGAGTGCGTAATGAGCAGTTCTTC.

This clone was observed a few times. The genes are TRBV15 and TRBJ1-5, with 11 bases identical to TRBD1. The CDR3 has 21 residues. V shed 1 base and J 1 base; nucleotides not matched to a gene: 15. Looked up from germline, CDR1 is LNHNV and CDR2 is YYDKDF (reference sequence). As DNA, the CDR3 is TGTGCCACCAGCAGAGGGTATACTTGGACAGGGGGCGCCGGGAGCAATCAGCCCCAGCATTTT. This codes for CATSRGYTWTGGAGSNQPQHF.

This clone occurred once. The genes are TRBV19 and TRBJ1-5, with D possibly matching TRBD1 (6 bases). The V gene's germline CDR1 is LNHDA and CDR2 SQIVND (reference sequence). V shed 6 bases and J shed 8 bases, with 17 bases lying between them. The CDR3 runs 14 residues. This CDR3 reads CASRTRGAREPQHF. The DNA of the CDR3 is TGTGCCAGTAGAACCAGGGGAGCGAGGGAGCCCCAGCATTTT.

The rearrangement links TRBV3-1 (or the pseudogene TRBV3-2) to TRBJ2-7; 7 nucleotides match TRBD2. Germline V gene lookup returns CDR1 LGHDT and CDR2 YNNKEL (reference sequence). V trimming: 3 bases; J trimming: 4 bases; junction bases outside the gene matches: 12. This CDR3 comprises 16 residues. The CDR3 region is CASSHTETSPGYEQYF. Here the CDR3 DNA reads TGTGCCAGCAGCCACACTGAGACTAGCCCGGGGTACGAGCAGTACTTC.

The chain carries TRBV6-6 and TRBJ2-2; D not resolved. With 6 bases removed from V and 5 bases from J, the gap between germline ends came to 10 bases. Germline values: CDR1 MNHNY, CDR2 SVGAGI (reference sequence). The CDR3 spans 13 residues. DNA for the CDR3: TGTGCCAGCAGGGATCTATCGACCGGGGAGCTGTTTTTT. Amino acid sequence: CASRDLSTGELFF.

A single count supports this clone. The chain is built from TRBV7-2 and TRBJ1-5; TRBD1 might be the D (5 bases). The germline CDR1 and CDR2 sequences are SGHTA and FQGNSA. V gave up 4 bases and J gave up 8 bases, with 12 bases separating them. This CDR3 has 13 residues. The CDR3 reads CASSSSRVEPQHF. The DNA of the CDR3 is TGTGCCAGCAGCTCATCCAGGGTCGAGCCCCAGCATTTT.

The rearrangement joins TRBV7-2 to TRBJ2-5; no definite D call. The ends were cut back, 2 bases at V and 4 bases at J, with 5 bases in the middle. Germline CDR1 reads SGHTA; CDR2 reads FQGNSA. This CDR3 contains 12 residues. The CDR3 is CASSLLRETQYF. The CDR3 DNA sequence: TGTGCCAGCAGCTTACTTCGAGAGACCCAGTACTTC.

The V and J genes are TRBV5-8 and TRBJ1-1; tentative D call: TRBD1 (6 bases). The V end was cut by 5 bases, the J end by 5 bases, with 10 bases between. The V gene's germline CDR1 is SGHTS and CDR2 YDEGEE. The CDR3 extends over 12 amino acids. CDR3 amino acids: CASRGGRTEAFF. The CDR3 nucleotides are TGTGCCAGCAGAGGGGGGCGTACTGAAGCTTTCTTT.

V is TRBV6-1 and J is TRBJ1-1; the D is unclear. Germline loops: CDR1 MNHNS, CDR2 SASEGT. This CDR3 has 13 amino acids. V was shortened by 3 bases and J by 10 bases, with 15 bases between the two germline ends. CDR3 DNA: TGTGCCAGCAGTGAGAGGGATTATGATAGAGCTTTCTTT. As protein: CASSERDYDRAFF.

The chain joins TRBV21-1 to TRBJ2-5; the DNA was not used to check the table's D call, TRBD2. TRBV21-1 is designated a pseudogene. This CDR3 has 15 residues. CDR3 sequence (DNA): TGTGCCAGCAGCAAGGCGGGGCCCTTACAAGAGACCCAGTACTTC. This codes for CASSKAGPLQETQYF.

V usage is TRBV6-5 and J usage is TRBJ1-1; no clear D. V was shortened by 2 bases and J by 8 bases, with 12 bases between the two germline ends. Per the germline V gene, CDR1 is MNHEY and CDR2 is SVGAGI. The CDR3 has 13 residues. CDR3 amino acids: CASSYLPGQEAFF. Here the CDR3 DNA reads TGTGCCAGCAGTTACCTTCCCGGCCAAGAAGCTTTCTTT.